The clone carrying this T cell receptor (beta chain) is termed medium-sized. Its antigen is as yet unknown. Time point meaning: sample taken at primary tumor resection. From germline, CDR1 is PRHDT and CDR2 FYEKMQ (reference sequence). The CDR3 length is 14 residues. Trimming took 6 bases from V and 2 from J, leaving 14 bases between them. The data stem from a study of spatial heterogeneity in lung cancer. Findings and limits, study-wide: It was found that expanded intratumoral alpha and beta TCR counts tracked tumor mutation counts.

Using its own MiXCR run on the 5' RACE reads, TCRdb lists one record per CDR3 protein. The table has 1,500 to 2,000 distinct CDR3 sequences, roughly 5.4% seen once. The sample here was lung tumor tissue, taken at surgery. This sequence joins TRBV13 and TRBJ2-7, with D perhaps TRBD1 (6 bases). This clonotype was obtained from a male donor with early-stage non-small cell lung cancer. The CDR3 coding sequence is TGTGCCAGCAGTCCAAAACAGGGTGCCTACGAGCAGTACTTC. It codes for CASSPKQGAYEQYF.